The rows below give T cell receptor beta chains drawn from one sample of a study of blood T cell repertoires in COVID-19. Here immunoSEQ multiplex PCR was the method, and the copy in TCRdb shows in-frame clones only, minus some. The data contain roughly 250,000 clones, under 90% of them singletons. The source material was peripheral blood. The source is a woman aged 55-69 years with active or convalescent COVID-19. Both conserved end residues are part of each CDR3. Fields, in order: J gene, V gene, clone size, CDR3 protein. Where a row states a size, it is once, few, many or the class of an expanded clone; other rows omit it.

J: TRBJ2-7; V: TRBV18; size: NA; CDR3: CASSPRRDSSSYEQYF
J: TRBJ2-7; V: TRBV19; size: NA; CDR3: CASPNLKTGGHEQYF
J: TRBJ1-6; V: TRBV6-5; size: many; CDR3: CASSWQSSYNSPLHF
J: TRBJ2-2; V: TRBV6-5; size: NA; CDR3: CASTLNWELFF
J: TRBJ1-2; V: TRBV2; size: NA; CDR3: CASSEEELAGDYTF
J: TRBJ1-4; V: TRBV5-6; size: NA; CDR3: CASSSGPTNEKLFF
J: TRBJ2-1; V: TRBV7-9; size: NA; CDR3: CASRRDRTTSVGYNEQFF
J: TRBJ2-2; V: TRBV27; size: NA; CDR3: CASSSRMTSGGANTGELFF
J: TRBJ2-7; V: TRBV7-9; size: NA; CDR3: CASSSHRGHSYEQYF
J: TRBJ1-1; V: TRBV6-5; size: NA; CDR3: CASGKQGARTEAFF
J: TRBJ2-7; V: TRBV18; size: many; CDR3: CASSPPSSHEQYF
J: TRBJ1-2; V: TRBV12-2; size: NA; CDR3: CASRLPPRSGPYGYTF
J: TRBJ1-2; V: TRBV9; size: NA; CDR3: CASSPPGHTAEGYTF
J: TRBJ1-4; V: TRBV27; size: NA; CDR3: CASSLTGKGSTTNEKLFF
J: TRBJ2-7; V: TRBV2; size: NA; CDR3: CASKGGVVYEQYF
J: TRBJ1-2; V: TRBV5-4; size: NA; CDR3: CASSLDKARGQVGYTF
J: TRBJ1-1; V: TRBV18; size: few; CDR3: CASSSGQNTEAFF
J: TRBJ2-2; V: TRBV11-2; size: NA; CDR3: CASSLEFTTNTGELFF
J: TRBJ2-2; V: TRBV11-2; size: NA; CDR3: CASSLAQGNTGELFF
J: TRBJ1-2; V: TRBV12-3/TRBV12-4; size: NA; CDR3: CASRPGARYGYTF
J: TRBJ2-1; V: TRBV28; size: NA; CDR3: CASSPSSGGWSEQFF
J: TRBJ2-7; V: TRBV28; size: NA; CDR3: CASSFPTATYEQYF
J: TRBJ1-1; V: TRBV18; size: NA; CDR3: CASSPDGRTEAFF
J: TRBJ2-1; V: TRBV6-2/TRBV6-3; size: NA; CDR3: CASSSPLAGTFNEQFF
J: TRBJ1-1; V: TRBV19; size: NA; CDR3: CATNPQGATEAFF
J: TRBJ1-5; V: TRBV12-5; size: NA; CDR3: CASGFGERGNQPQHF
J: TRBJ1-3; V: TRBV6-1; size: NA; CDR3: CASSARGTFTGNTIYF